The 4 T cell receptor beta chains below come from one sample, sequenced in a study of cytomegalovirus exposure and HLA in healthy donors. PCR amplification relied on 60 Vbeta primers (plus 13 Jbeta primers). Profiling relied on immunoSEQ multiplex PCR, and the TCRdb table lists in-frame clones only, not all of them. Here the sample spans roughly 150,000 clones, roughly 80% being singletons. The specimen sequenced was PBMCs. The receptor source for this set is a man aged 30 to 45 in good health and CMV-seropositive.

This clone was counted only a few times. V usage is TRBV6-1 and J usage is TRBJ2-7; 10 bases agree with TRBD1. CDR3 length: 14 residues. Germline V gene lookup returns CDR1 MNHNS and CDR2 SASEGT. J gave up 6 bases and V 6 bases, and 8 bases lay outside the gene matches. CDR3 DNA sequence: TGTGCCAGCAGCTCCGGGACAGGGGTCGCCGAGCAGTACTTC. It codes for CASSSGTGVAEQYF.

This clone was seen once. The V gene is TRBV2, the J gene TRBJ2-5; weak D call: TRBD2 (7 bases). The CDR3 runs to 14 residues. V was cut by 2 bases and J by 3 bases, with 10 bases left in between. CDR1 is SNHLY and CDR2 is FYNNEI in the germline V gene. The CDR3 DNA reads TGTGCCAGCAGTGAAAGGGGGGGAGAAGAGACCCAGTACTTC. Its protein is CASSERGGEETQYF.

The chain recombines TRBV7-9 with TRBJ2-1, with D hard to call. The CDR3 runs to 11 residues. The germline CDR1 and CDR2 sequences are SEHNR and FQNEAQ (reference sequence). V was clipped by 4 bases and J by 9 bases, with 7 bases between them. The DNA for the CDR3 is TGTGCCAGCAGCTCTAACAGTGAGCAGTTCTTC. Amino acids: CASSSNSEQFF.

The chain employs TRBV7-2 and TRBJ1-4; D ambiguous. Germline values: CDR1 SGHTA, CDR2 FQGNSA. The ends were cut back, 0 bases at V and 4 bases at J, with 6 bases in the middle. CDR3 size: 14 residues. In nucleotides, the CDR3 is TGTGCCAGCAGCTTAGCGTATAATAATGAAAAACTGTTTTTT. It translates to CASSLAYNNEKLFF.